This T cell receptor beta chain was recorded in a study of shared clonotypes between healthy human individuals. Study-wide points: Naive CD4 clonotypes were shared across a few donors at 4.5% to 6%. Rarefaction exposed incomplete sorted-subset sequencing despite large depth. Measured sharing among donors was expected to vary with sequencing depth.

CDR1 and CDR2 (germline): MNHNS, SASEGT. The CDR3 is 11 amino acids. Trimming took 7 bases from V and 4 from J, leaving 7 bases between them. Sorted-subset replicate PCR reactions were performed with approximately 0.2 ug DNA, corresponding to roughly 30,000 T cell genomes. Assay used: immunoSEQ multiplex PCR; TCRdb lists only in-frame clones, some missing. Of approximately 2.4 million clones listed, 95% are singletons. Concerning this clone: Its antigen is unknown.

V gene TRBV6-1 combines with J gene TRBJ2-5; D gene uncertain. The sequenced material came from naive CD4+ T cells sorted from blood. Specified subset: CD45RA+ positively selected. The source of this sequence is a young man in good health. CDR3 protein: CASTELETQYF. DNA of the CDR3: TGTGCCAGCACCGAACTAGAGACCCAGTACTTC.